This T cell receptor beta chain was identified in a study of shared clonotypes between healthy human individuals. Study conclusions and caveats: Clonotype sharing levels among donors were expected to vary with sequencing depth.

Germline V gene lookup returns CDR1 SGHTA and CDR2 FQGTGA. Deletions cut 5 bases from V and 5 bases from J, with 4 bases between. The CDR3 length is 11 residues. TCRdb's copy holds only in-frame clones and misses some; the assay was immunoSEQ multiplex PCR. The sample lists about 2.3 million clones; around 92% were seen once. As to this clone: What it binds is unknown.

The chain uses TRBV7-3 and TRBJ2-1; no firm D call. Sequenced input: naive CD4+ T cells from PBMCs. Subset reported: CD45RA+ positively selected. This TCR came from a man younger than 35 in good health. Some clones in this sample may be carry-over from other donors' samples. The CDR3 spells CASSKNNEQFF. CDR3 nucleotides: TGTGCCAGCAGCAAAAACAATGAGCAGTTCTTC.